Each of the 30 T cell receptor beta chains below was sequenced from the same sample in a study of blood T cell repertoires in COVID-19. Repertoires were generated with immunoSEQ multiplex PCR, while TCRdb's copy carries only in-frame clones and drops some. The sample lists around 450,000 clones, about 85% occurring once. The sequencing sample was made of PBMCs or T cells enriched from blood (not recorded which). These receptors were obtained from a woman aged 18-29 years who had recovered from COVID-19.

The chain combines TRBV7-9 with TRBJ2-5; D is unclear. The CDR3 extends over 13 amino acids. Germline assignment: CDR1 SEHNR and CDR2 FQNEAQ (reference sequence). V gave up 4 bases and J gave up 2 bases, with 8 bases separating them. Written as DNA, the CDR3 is TGTGCCAGCAGCTCCGAGAGGCAAGAGACCCAGTACTTC. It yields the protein CASSSERQETQYF.

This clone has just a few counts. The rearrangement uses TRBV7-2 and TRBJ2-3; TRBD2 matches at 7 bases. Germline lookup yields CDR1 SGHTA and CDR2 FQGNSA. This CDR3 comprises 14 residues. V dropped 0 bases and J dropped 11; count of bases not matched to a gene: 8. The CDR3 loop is CASSLAPGGREQYF. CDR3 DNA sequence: TGTGCCAGCAGCTTAGCCCCTGGGGGGAGGGAGCAGTATTTT.

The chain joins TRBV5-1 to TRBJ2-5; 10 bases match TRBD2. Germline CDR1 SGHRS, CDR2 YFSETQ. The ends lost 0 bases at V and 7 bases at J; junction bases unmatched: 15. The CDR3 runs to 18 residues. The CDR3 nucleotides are TGCGCCAGCAGCTTGGCCCCTAGCGGGGGACAAGATGTGACGACCCAGTACTTC. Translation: CASSLAPSGGQDVTTQYF.

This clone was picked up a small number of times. Written as DNA, the CDR3 is TGTGCCAGCAGTATGGCCTCTAATGAAAAACTGTTTTTT. Protein product: CASSMASNEKLFF. The chain is built from TRBV2 and TRBJ1-4; D is undetermined. The germline V and J ends were trimmed by 5 bases and 3 bases, with 7 bases remaining between them. The CDR3 is 13 residues long. The germline V gene has CDR1 SNHLY and CDR2 FYNNEI.

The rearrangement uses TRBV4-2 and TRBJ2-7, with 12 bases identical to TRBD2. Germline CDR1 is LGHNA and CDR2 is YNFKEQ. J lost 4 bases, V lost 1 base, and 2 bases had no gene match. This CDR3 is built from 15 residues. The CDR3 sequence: CASSQGGLAGYEQYF. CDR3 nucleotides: TGTGCCAGCAGCCAAGGCGGACTAGCGGGGTACGAGCAGTACTTC.

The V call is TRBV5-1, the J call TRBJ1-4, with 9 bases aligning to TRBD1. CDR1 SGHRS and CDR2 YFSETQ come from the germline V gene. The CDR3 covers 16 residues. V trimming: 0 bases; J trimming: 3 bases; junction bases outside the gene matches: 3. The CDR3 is CASSLARTGANEKLFF. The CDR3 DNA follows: TGCGCCAGCAGCTTGGCCAGGACAGGGGCTAATGAAAAACTGTTTTTT.

The CDR3 DNA sequence: TGTGCCAGCTCAACAAGGGGGCGCAGGGTCTCCCTAGCCAAAAACATTCAGTACTTC. Amino acid sequence: CASSTRGRRVSLAKNIQYF. This chain joins TRBV18 and TRBJ2-4, with 7 bases lining up with TRBD1. Germline lookup yields CDR1 KGHSH and CDR2 LQKENI. Trimming at V came to 5 bases and at J to 0 bases, leaving 16 bases not matched to a gene. The length of the CDR3 is 19 residues.

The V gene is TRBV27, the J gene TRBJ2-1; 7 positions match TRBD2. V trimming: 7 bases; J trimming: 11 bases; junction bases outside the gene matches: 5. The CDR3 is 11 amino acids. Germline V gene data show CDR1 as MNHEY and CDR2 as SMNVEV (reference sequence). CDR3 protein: CASTRREKQFF. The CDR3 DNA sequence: TGTGCCAGCACGAGGCGGGAGAAGCAGTTCTTC.

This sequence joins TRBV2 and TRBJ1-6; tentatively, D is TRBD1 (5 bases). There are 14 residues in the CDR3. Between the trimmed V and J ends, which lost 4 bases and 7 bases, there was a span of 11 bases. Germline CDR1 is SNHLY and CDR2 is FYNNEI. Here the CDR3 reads CASSVIGGNSPLHF. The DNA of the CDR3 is TGTGCCAGCAGTGTAATCGGGGGAAATTCACCCCTCCACTTT.

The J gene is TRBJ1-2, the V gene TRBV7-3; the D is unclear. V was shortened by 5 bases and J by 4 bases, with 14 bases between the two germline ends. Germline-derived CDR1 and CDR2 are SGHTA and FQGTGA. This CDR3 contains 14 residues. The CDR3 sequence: CASSPRPSGYGYTF. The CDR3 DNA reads TGTGCCAGCAGCCCTCGCCCATCGGGCTATGGCTACACCTTC.

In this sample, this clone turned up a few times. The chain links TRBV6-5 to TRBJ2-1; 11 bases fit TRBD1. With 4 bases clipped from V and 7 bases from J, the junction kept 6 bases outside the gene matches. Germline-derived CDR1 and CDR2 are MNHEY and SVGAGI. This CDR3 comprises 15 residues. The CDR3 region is CASSSHRDRGNEQFF. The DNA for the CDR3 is TGTGCCAGCAGTTCCCACCGGGACAGGGGGAATGAGCAGTTCTTC.

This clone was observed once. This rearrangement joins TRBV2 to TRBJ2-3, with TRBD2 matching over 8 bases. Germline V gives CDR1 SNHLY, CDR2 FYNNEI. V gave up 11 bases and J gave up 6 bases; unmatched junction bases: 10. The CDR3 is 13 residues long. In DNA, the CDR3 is TGTGCCGCAACCGGGACTAGGTCCGATACGCAGTATTTT. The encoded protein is CAATGTRSDTQYF.

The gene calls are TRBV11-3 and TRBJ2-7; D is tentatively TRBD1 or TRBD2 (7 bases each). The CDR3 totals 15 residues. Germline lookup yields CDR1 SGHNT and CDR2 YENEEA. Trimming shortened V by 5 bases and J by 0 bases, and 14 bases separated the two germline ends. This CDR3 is CASSLGGDSSYEQYF. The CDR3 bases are TGTGCCAGCAGCCTAGGGGGGGACAGCTCCTACGAGCAGTACTTC.

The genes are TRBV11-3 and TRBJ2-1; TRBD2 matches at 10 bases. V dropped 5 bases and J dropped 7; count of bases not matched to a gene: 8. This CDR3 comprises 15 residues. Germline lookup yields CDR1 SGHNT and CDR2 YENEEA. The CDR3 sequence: CASSKSGGARNEQFF. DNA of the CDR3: TGTGCCAGCAGCAAGAGCGGGGGGGCCAGGAATGAGCAGTTCTTC.

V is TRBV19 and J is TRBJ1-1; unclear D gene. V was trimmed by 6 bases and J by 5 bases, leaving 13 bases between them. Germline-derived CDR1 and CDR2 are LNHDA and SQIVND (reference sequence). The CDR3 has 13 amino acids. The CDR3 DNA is TGTGCCAGTAGAACGGGCCAGCGGACTGAAGCTTTCTTT. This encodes CASRTGQRTEAFF.

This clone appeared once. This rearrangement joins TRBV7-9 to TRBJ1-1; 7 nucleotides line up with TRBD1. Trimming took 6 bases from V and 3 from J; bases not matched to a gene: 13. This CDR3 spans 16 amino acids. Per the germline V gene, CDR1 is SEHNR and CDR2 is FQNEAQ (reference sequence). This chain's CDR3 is CASRPPLGQGDTEAFF. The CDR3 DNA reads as TGTGCCAGCAGGCCCCCCCTGGGGCAGGGGGACACTGAAGCTTTCTTT.

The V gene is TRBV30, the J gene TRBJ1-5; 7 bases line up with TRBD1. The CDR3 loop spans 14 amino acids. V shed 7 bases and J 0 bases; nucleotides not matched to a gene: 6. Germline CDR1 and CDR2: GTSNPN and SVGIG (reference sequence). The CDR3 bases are TGTGCCTCGGCGGGACAGCCTAGCAATCAGCCCCAGCATTTT. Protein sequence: CASAGQPSNQPQHF.

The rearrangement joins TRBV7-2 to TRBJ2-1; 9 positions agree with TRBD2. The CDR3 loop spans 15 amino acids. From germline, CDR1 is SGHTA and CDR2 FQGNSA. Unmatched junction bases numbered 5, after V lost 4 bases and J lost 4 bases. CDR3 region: CASSSSTSGYNEQFF. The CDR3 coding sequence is TGTGCCAGCAGCTCCTCTACTAGCGGGTACAATGAGCAGTTCTTC.

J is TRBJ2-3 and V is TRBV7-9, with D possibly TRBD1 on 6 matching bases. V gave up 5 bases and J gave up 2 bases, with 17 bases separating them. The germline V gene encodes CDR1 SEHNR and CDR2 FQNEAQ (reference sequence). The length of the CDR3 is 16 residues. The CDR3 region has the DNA TGTGCCAGCAGCGTACCCTCAGGGGAAAACACAGATACGCAGTATTTT. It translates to CASSVPSGENTDTQYF.

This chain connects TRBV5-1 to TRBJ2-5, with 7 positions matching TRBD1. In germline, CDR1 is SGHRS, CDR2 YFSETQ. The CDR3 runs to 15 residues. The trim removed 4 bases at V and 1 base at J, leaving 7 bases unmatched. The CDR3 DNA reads TGCGCCAGCAGCCGGACAGGACCGTTCCAAGAGACCCAGTACTTC. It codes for CASSRTGPFQETQYF.

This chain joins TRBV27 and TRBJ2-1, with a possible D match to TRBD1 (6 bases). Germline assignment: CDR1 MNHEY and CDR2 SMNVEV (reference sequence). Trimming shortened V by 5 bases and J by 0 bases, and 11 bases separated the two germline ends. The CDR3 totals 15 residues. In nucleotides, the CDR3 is TGTGCCAGCAGTCCCAGGGGCGGCTCCTACAATGAGCAGTTCTTC. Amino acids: CASSPRGGSYNEQFF.

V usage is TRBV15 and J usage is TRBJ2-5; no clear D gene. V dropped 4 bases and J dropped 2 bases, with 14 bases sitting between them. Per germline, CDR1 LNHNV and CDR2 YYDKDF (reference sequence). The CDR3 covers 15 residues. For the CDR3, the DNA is TGTGCCACCAGCACACTAAGAGCTGATCAAGAGACCCAGTACTTC. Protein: CATSTLRADQETQYF.

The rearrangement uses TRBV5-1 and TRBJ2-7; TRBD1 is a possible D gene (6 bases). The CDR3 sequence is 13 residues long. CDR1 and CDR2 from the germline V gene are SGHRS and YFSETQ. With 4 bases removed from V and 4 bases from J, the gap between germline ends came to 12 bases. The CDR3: CASSLGAEYEQYF. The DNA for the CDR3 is TGCGCCAGCAGCCTGGGGGCAGAGTACGAGCAGTACTTC. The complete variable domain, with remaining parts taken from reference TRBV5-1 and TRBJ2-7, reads KAGVTQTPRYLIKTRGQQVTLSCSPISGHRSVSWYQQTPGQGLQFLFEYFSETQRNKGNFPGRFSGRQFSNSRSEMNVSTLELGDSALYLCASSLGAEYEQYFGPGTRLTVT.

The CDR3 DNA is TGCAGCGTTGACACAAATGAAGCTTTCTTT. Translating gives CSVDTNEAFF. J is TRBJ1-1 and V is TRBV29-1; D gene unclear. CDR1 is SQVTM, CDR2 ANQGSEA, per germline. Between the trimmed V and J ends, which lost 3 bases and 7 bases, there was a span of 6 bases. The CDR3 loop spans 10 amino acids.

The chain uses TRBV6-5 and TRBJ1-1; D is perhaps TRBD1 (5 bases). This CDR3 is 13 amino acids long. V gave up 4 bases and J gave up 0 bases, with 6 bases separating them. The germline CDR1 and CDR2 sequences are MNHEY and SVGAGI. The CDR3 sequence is CASSSQVNTEAFF. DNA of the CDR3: TGTGCCAGCAGTTCACAGGTGAACACTGAAGCTTTCTTT.

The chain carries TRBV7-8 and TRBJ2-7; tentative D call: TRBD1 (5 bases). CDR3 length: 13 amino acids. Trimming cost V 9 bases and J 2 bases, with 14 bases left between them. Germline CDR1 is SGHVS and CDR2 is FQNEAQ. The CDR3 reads CASTADRAYEQYF. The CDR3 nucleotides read TGTGCCAGTACGGCAGACAGAGCCTACGAGCAGTACTTC.

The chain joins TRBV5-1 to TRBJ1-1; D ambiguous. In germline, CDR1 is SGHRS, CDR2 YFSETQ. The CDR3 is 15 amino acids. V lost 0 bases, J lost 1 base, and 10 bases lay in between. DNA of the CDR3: TGCGCCAGCAGCTTGGAGCAAACCTCGAACACTGAAGCTTTCTTT. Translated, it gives CASSLEQTSNTEAFF.

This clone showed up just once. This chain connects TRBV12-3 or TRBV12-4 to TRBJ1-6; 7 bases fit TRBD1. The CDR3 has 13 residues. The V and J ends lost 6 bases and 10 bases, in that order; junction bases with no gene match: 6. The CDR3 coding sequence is TGTGCCAGCAGCCCCGGGACAGCATCACCCCTCCACTTT. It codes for CASSPGTASPLHF.

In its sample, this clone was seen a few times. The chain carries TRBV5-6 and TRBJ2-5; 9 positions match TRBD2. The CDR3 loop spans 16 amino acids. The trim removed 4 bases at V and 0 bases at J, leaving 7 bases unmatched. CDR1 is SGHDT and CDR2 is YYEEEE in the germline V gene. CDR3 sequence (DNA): TGTGCCAGCAGCATGCTAGCGGGGCCCGACCAAGAGACCCAGTACTTC. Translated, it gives CASSMLAGPDQETQYF.

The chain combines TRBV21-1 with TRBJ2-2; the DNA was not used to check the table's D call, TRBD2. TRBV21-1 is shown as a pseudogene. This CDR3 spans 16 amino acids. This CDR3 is CASSKKRGDTSGELFF. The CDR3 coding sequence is TGTGCCAGCAGCAAAAAGCGGGGGGACACTTCCGGGGAGCTGTTTTTT.